This TCR beta chain was captured in a study of PD-1 blockade in classical Hodgkin lymphoma. Study overall: Patients received nivolumab 3 mg/kg intravenously every 2 weeks. Study findings and constraints: There remain no defined causes for the repertoire differences, which possibly reflect disease activity or prior therapy. Relapsed/refractory patients reportedly had lower baseline diversity than newly diagnosed patients.

Time point given: cycle 4 day 1 (C4D1), after 5 to 7 weeks of nivolumab. The patients all showed relapse after autologous stem cell transplantation, while their brentuximab vedotin exposure varied. Relapsed/refractory classical Hodgkin lymphoma patients had complete, partial or progressive responses. About this clone itself: What it recognizes is unknown.

This table comes from immunoSEQ multiplex PCR, and its TCRdb copy is limited to in-frame clones, with some not included. The sample includes some 4,500 clones, 60% to 80% of them seen just once. The CDR3 spans 15 residues. From germline, CDR1 is SGHRS and CDR2 YFSETQ. J lost 3 bases, V lost 3 bases, and 3 bases had no gene match. Material: peripheral blood mononuclear cells (PBMCs), obtained before the fourth cycle of nivolumab. The chain uses TRBV5-1 and TRBJ2-7, with 13 bases fitting TRBD2. The origin of this receptor is a human donor with classical Hodgkin lymphoma. In nucleotides, the CDR3 is TGCGCCAGCAGCTCCGGGACTAGCGGGAACTACGAGCAGTACTTC. Protein sequence: CASSSGTSGNYEQYF.